One and the same sample provided the 16 T cell receptor beta chains below, sequenced in a study of T cell repertoires in cytomegalovirus infection. Their cognate antigens are unknown. TCRdb redid the calling of the reads with MiXCR, one entry per CDR3 protein. The data show 26,000 or so distinct CDR3 sequences, 19% seen once. Here the sequenced sample was CD8+ T cells from cultured PBMCs, taken from culture after CMV antigen stimulation. The receptors stem from a human donor in good health (CMV status not recorded). Some clones in this sample may be carry-over from other donors' samples.

This sequence joins TRBV7-7 and TRBJ2-3; 7 nucleotides align to TRBD2. The CDR3 contains 16 residues. Losses at the gene ends were 3 bases for V and 1 base for J; bases not matched to a gene: 7. Germline V lookup: CDR1 SSHAT, CDR2 FNYEAQ (reference sequence). The CDR3 is CASSFLTSVGTDTQYF. CDR3 nucleotides: TGTGCCAGCAGCTTCCTTACTAGCGTAGGCACAGATACGCAGTATTTT.

CDR3 DNA: TGTGCCAGCAGCTCCACAGGACGTGGCACCGGGGAGCTGTTTTTT. Translated: CASSSTGRGTGELFF. V usage is TRBV7-2 and J usage is TRBJ2-2; the D gene is possibly TRBD1 (5 bases). Trimming pared 4 bases from V and 4 bases from J, leaving 13 bases between. The germline V gene encodes CDR1 SGHTA and CDR2 FQGNSA. This CDR3 has 15 residues.

On this clonotype: The junction departs from the called germline gene at one end, perhaps through a read error. In DNA form, the CDR3 reads TGTGCCAGCAGCGCATGGCACTCCTCTTTT. It codes for CASSAWHSSF. The chain recombines TRBV7-3 with TRBJ1-4; D is unresolved. Germline lookup yields CDR1 SGHTA and CDR2 FQGTGA. The CDR3 spans 10 residues.

V usage is TRBV7-9 and J usage is TRBJ2-1; 9 bases agree with TRBD2. CDR3 length equals 15 residues. Trimming removed 3 bases from V and 8 bases from J; junction bases left unmatched: 8. Germline V gene lookup returns CDR1 SEHNR and CDR2 FQNEAQ (reference sequence). Written as DNA, the CDR3 is TGTGCCAGCAGCTTGACTAGCGGCACCACCCATGAGCAGTTCTTC. Protein: CASSLTSGTTHEQFF.

This clonotype came up a few times. CDR3 DNA: TGTGCCAGCAGTTTAGAGCCGTTGGGGGGCTCCTCCTACGAGCAGTACTTC. This translates into CASSLEPLGGSSYEQYF. This chain links TRBV12-3 or TRBV12-4 with TRBJ2-7; D may match TRBD1 or TRBD2 (6 bases each). Trimming removed 1 base from V and 0 bases from J, with 16 bases in between. CDR3 length: 17 amino acids.

This clonotype has more than one count but fewer than ten. The chain recombines TRBV20-1 with TRBJ2-3; D is uncertain. This CDR3 comprises 13 residues. Germline CDR1 and CDR2: DFQATT and SNEGSKA (reference sequence). V was shortened by 6 bases and J by 2 bases, with 12 bases between the two germline ends. The CDR3 bases are TGCAGTGCCCATTTGGCCGACACAGATACGCAGTATTTT. Translated, it gives CSAHLADTDTQYF.

The genes are TRBV19 and TRBJ2-3; D is ambiguous. V was trimmed by 5 bases and J by 2 bases, leaving 5 bases between them. This CDR3 contains 12 residues. CDR1 is LNHDA, CDR2 SQIVND, per germline (reference sequence). The chain's CDR3 is CASSESTDTQYF. CDR3 in DNA: TGTGCCAGTAGTGAGTCCACAGATACGCAGTATTTT.

V gene TRBV6-1 combines with J gene TRBJ1-5, with D unclear. The CDR3 has 14 residues. Trimming took off 6 bases at V and 8 bases at J, with 17 bases between the two ends. Germline CDR1 reads MNHNS; CDR2 reads SASEGT. The chain's CDR3 is CASSGVDSSEPQHF. In nucleotides, the CDR3 is TGTGCCAGCAGCGGAGTCGATAGCAGCGAGCCCCAGCATTTT.

The chain joins TRBV15 to TRBJ2-1; TRBD1 is a possible D gene (5 bases). CDR3 size: 14 residues. CDR1 is LNHNV, CDR2 YYDKDF, per germline (reference sequence). The V end was cut by 0 bases, the J end by 7 bases, with 10 bases between. This chain's CDR3 is CATSREGLGNEQFF. CDR3 DNA sequence: TGTGCCACCAGCAGAGAGGGGCTAGGGAATGAGCAGTTCTTC.

The rearrangement uses TRBV15 and TRBJ1-5; 8 bases fit TRBD1. V trimming: 4 bases; J trimming: 2 bases; junction bases outside the gene matches: 4. Germline CDR1 reads LNHNV; CDR2 reads YYDKDF (reference sequence). There are 15 residues in the CDR3. This chain's CDR3 is CATSTGTGGNQPQHF. The CDR3 nucleotides are TGTGCCACCAGCACCGGGACAGGCGGCAATCAGCCCCAGCATTTT.

This clonotype was seen a few times. V usage is TRBV25-1 and J usage is TRBJ1-6; TRBD1 matches 7 bases. The CDR3 is 13 residues long. Germline V gives CDR1 MGHDK, CDR2 SYGVNS. Trimming cost V 6 bases and J 10 bases; bases outside gene matches: 6. The chain's CDR3 is CASRTGWGSPLHF. The CDR3 region has the DNA TGTGCCAGCAGGACAGGGTGGGGATCACCCCTCCACTTT.

This clonotype was recorded many times. The CDR3 region has the DNA TGTGCCAGCAGCCCCGGCAGGGGTCTCTCCTACAATGAGCAGTTCTTC. It encodes CASSPGRGLSYNEQFF. The rearrangement links TRBV7-8 to TRBJ2-1, with D possibly being TRBD1 (6 bases). This CDR3 spans 16 amino acids. Germline-derived CDR1 and CDR2 are SGHVS and FQNEAQ. With 5 bases removed from V and 0 bases from J, the gap between germline ends came to 14 bases.

This clonotype showed up many times. The V gene is TRBV28, the J gene TRBJ2-7, with 7 bases matching TRBD2. The CDR3 is made up of 15 amino acids. Germline loops: CDR1 MDHEN, CDR2 SYDVKM. The V and J ends lost 6 bases and 1 base, in that order; junction bases with no gene match: 9. This CDR3 reads CASSTGGAPSYEQYF. CDR3 nucleotide sequence: TGTGCCAGCAGCACGGGGGGAGCCCCGTCCTACGAGCAGTACTTC.

This clonotype was detected many times. This chain uses TRBV6-6 with TRBJ2-7; D gene unclear. V shed 0 bases and J shed 0 bases, with 12 bases lying between them. The CDR3 is 16 residues long. Germline assignment: CDR1 MNHNY and CDR2 SVGAGI (reference sequence). CDR3 nucleotides: TGTGCCAGCAGTTACTCGACCCGGCTACGCTCCTACGAGCAGTACTTC. This encodes CASSYSTRLRSYEQYF.

The gene calls are TRBV6-2 or TRBV6-3 and TRBJ2-7, with TRBD1 identical over 8 bases. The CDR3 runs to 14 residues. The germline V gene has CDR1 MNHEY and CDR2 SVGEGT. Trimming at V came to 2 bases and at J to 5 bases, leaving 5 bases not matched to a gene. The CDR3 is CASSYGQGLNEQYF. The CDR3 region has the DNA TGTGCCAGCAGTTACGGACAGGGTTTGAACGAGCAGTACTTC.

The genes are TRBV4-1 and TRBJ2-1, with TRBD2 matching over 9 bases. Germline V lookup: CDR1 MGHRA, CDR2 YSYEKL. V was pared by 0 bases and J by 8 bases, with 8 bases of the junction left unmatched. This CDR3 has 16 amino acids. CDR3 amino acids: CASSQERGGRFDEQFF. The CDR3, as DNA: TGCGCCAGCAGCCAAGAGCGGGGGGGCCGTTTCGATGAGCAGTTCTTC.